This T cell receptor beta chain was sequenced in a study of blood T cell repertoires in COVID-19. Clones were sequenced by immunoSEQ multiplex PCR, and TCRdb holds only the in-frame ones, with some missing. The sample has approximately 99,000 clones, about two thirds seen once. This clone was observed at least ten times. The trim removed 4 bases at V and 9 bases at J, leaving 9 bases unmatched. The length of the CDR3 is 14 residues. Germline loops: CDR1 SGHRS, CDR2 YFSETQ. This chain links TRBV5-1 with TRBJ2-1; 8 nucleotides line up with TRBD1. Sample: peripheral blood. The sequence came from a woman aged 40 to 50 with acute or convalescent COVID-19. The CDR3 DNA reads as TGCGCCAGCAGCCTCGATGGACAGGGATCTGAGCAGTTCTTC. It yields the protein CASSLDGQGSEQFF.